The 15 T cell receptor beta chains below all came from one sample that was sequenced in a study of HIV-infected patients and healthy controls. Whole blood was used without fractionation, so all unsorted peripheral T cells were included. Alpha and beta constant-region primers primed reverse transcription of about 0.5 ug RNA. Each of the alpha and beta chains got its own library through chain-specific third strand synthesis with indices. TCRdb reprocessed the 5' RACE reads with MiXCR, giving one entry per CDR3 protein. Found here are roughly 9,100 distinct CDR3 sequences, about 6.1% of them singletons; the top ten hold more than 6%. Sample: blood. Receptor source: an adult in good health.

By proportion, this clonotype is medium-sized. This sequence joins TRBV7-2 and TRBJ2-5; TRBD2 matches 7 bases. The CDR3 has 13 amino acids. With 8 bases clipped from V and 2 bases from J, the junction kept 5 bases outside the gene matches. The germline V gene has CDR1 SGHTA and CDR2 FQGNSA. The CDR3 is CASQGGPQETQYF. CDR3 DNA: TGTGCCAGCCAGGGAGGGCCGCAAGAGACCCAGTACTTC.

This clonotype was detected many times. The CDR3 bases are TGTGCCAGCAACCCGGACAGGGTGTTAGGCTACACCTTC. This encodes CASNPDRVLGYTF. The V gene is TRBV6-6, the J gene TRBJ1-2; 8 nucleotides align to TRBD1. The CDR3 loop spans 13 amino acids. CDR1 and CDR2 (germline): MNHNY, SVGAGI (reference sequence). V dropped 7 bases and J dropped 8; count of bases not matched to a gene: 9.

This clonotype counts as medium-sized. CDR3 residues: CASSTTNRGQGGYTF. The CDR3 bases are TGTGCCAGCAGTACCACTAACAGGGGGCAAGGTGGCTACACCTTC. This rearrangement joins TRBV27 to TRBJ1-2; the match to TRBD1 covers 9 bases. The junction had 11 bases not matched to a gene; V was cut back by 5 bases and J by 7 bases. This CDR3 contains 15 residues. Germline V lookup: CDR1 MNHEY, CDR2 SMNVEV (reference sequence).

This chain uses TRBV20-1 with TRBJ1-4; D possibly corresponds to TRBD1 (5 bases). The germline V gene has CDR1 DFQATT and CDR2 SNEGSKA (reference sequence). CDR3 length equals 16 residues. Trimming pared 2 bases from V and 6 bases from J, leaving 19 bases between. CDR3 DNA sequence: TGCAGTGCTAGAACCGGGGCGGGTTTGGGGTATGAAAAACTGTTTTTT. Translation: CSARTGAGLGYEKLFF.

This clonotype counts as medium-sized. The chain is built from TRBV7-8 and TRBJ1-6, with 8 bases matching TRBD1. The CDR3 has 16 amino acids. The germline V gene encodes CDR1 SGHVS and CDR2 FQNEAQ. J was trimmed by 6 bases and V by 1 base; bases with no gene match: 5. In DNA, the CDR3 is TGTGCCAGCAGCTTAGTCGACAGGGGCCTTAATTCACCCCTCCACTTT. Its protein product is CASSLVDRGLNSPLHF.

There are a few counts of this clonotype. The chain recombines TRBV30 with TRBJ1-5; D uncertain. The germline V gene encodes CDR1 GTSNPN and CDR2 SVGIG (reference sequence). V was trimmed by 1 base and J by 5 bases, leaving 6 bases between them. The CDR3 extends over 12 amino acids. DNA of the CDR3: TGTGCCTGGAGTGAAGAAGATCAGCCCCAGCATTTT. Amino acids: CAWSEEDQPQHF.

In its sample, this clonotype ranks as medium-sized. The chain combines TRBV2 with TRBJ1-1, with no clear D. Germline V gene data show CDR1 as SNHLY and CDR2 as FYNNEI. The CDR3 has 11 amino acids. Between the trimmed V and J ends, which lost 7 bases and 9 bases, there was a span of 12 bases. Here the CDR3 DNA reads TGTGCCAGCAACCATGACCCGAAAGCTTTCTTT. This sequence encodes CASNHDPKAFF.

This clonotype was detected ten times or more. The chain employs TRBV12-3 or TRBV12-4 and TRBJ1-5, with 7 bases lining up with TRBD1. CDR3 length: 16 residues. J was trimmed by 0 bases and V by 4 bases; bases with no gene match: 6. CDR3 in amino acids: CASSSGQVYSNQPQHF. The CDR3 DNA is TGTGCCAGCAGTTCCGGACAGGTTTATAGCAATCAGCCCCAGCATTTT.

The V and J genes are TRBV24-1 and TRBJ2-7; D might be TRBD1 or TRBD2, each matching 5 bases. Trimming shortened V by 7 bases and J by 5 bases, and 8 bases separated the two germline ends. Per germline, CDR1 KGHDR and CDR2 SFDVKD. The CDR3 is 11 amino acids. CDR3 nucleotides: TGTGCCACCAGGCTGGGGGACGAGCAGTACTTC. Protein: CATRLGDEQYF.

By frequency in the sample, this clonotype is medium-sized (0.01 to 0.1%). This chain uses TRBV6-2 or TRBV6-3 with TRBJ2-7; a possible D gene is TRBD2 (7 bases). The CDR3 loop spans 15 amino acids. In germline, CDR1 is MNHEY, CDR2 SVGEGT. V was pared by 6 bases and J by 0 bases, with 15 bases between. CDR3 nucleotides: TGTGCCAGCAGCCGCGGGGGCCTGAGCTCCTACGAGCAGTACTTC. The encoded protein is CASSRGGLSSYEQYF.

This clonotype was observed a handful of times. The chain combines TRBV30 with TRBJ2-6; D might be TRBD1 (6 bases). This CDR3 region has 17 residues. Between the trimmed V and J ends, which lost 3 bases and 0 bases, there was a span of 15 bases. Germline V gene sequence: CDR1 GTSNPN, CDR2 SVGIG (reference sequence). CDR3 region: CAWSGQFLFSGANVLTF. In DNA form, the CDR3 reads TGTGCCTGGAGCGGACAGTTTCTTTTCTCTGGGGCCAACGTCCTGACTTTC.

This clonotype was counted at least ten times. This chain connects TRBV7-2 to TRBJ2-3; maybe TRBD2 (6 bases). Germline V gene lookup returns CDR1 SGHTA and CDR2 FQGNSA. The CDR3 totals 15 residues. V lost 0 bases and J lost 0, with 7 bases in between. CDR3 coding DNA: TGTGCCAGCAGCTTAGCGGGAGGAAGCACAGATACGCAGTATTTT. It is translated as CASSLAGGSTDTQYF.

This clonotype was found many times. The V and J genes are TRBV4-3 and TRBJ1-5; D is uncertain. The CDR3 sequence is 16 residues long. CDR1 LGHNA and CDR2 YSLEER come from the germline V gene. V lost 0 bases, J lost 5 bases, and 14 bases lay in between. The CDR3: CASSQDLGSYDQPQHF. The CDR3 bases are TGCGCCAGCAGCCAAGATTTGGGCTCCTACGATCAGCCCCAGCATTTT.

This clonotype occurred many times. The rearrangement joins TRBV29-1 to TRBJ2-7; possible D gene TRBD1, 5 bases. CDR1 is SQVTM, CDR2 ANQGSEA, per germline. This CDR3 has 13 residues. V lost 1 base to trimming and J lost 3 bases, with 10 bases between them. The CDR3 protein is CSVEGQGVYEQYF. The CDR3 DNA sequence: TGCAGCGTTGAAGGGCAGGGCGTCTACGAGCAGTACTTC.

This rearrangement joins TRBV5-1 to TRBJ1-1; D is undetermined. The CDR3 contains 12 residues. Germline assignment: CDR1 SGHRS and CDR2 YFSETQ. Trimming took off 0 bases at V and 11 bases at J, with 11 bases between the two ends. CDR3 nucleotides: TGCGCCAGCAGCTTGGAAGGGAGAGAGGCTTTCTTT. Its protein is CASSLEGREAFF.